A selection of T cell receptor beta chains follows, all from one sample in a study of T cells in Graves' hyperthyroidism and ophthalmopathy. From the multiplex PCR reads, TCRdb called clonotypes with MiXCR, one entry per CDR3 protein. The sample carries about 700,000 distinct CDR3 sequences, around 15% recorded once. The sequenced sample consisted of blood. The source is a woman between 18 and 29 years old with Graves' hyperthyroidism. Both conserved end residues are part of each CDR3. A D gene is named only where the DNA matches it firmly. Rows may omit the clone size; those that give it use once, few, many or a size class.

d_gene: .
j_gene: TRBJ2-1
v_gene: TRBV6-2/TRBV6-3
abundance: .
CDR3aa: CASSSTSRYDNEQFF
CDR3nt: TGTGCCAGCAGTTCCACTAGCCGCTATGACAATGAGCAGTTCTTC

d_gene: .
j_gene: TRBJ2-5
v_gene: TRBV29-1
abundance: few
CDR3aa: CSVADWTSLRETQYF
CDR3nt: TGCAGCGTTGCTGACTGGACGTCCCTCAGGGAGACCCAGTACTTC

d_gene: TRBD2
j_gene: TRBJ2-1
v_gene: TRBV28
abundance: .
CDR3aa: CASIPWTSGRKALFFEQFF
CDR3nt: TGTGCCAGCATCCCCTGGACTAGCGGGAGAAAAGCCCTATTTTTTGAGCAGTTCTTC

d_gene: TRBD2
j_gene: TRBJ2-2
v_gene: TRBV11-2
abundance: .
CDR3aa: CASSPEEAGVYNTGELFF
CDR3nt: TGTGCCAGCAGCCCCGAGGAAGCGGGAGTGTATAACACCGGGGAGCTGTTTTTT

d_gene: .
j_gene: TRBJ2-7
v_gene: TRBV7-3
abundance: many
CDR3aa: CASSLRPSITSSAEQYF
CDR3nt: TGTGCCAGCAGCTTACGGCCCTCCATTACAAGTTCGGCCGAGCAGTACTTC

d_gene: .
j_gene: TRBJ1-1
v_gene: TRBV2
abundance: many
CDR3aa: CASHYRVGNTEAFF
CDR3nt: TGTGCCAGCCATTACAGGGTGGGGAACACTGAAGCTTTCTTT

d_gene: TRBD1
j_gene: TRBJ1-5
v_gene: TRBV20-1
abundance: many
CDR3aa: CSARGQGHSNQPQHF
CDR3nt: TGCAGTGCTCGCGGACAGGGCCATTCTAACCAGCCCCAGCATTTT

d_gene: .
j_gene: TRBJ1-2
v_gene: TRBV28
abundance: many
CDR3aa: CASSIPWGQLIGYTF
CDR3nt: TGTGCCAGCAGTATCCCCTGGGGACAACTCATTGGCTACACCTTC

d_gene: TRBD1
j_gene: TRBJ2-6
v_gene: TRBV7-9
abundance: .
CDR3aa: CASSLGDRGDDSGANVLTF
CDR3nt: TGTGCCAGCAGCTTAGGGGACAGGGGAGACGATTCTGGGGCCAACGTCCTGACTTTC

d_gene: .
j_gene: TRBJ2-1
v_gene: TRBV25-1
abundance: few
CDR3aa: CATKQGRRVDEQFF
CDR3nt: TGTGCCACCAAACAAGGAAGAAGGGTGGATGAGCAGTTCTTC

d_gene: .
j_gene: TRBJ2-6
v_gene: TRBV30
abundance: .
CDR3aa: CAWTSNRVSGANVLTF
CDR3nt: TGTGCCTGGACTTCAAACAGGGTATCTGGGGCCAACGTCCTGACTTTC

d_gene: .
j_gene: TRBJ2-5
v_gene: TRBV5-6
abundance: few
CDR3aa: CASSLGEVRKETQYF
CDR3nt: TGTGCCAGCAGCTTAGGGGAAGTGAGAAAAGAGACCCAGTACTTC

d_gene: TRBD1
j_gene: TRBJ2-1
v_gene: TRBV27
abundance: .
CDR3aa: CASRPWGTGATYNEQFF
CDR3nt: TGTGCCAGCAGACCCTGGGGGACAGGGGCAACGTACAATGAGCAGTTCTTC

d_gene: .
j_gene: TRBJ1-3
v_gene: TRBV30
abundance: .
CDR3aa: CAWSVPRRVTGNTIYF
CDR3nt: TGTGCCTGGAGTGTACCGCGCAGGGTAACGGGAAACACCATATATTTT

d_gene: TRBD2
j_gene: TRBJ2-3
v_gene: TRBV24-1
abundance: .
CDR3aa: CATSETGTSSTDTQYF
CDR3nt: TGTGCCACCAGTGAGACAGGGACTAGCAGCACAGATACGCAGTATTTT

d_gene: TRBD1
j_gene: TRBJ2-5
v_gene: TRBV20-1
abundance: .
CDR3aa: CSGGETGGQETQYF
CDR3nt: TGCAGTGGGGGGGAGACAGGGGGGCAAGAGACCCAGTACTTC

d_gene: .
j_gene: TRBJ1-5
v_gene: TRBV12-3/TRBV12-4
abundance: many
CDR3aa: CASSPAWSNGNQPQHF
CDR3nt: TGTGCCAGCAGTCCCGCGTGGTCAAATGGCAATCAGCCCCAGCATTTT

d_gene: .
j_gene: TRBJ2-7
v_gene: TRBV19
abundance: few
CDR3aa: CASSIAPVGAYEQYF
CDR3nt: TGTGCCAGTAGTATAGCCCCAGTTGGGGCTTACGAGCAGTACTTC

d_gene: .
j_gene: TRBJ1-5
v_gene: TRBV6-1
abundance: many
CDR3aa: CASTFPGQPQHF
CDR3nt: TGTGCCAGCACCTTCCCGGGGCAGCCCCAGCATTTT

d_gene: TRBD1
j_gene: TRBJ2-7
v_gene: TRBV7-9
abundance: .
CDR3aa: CASSRDRGLDEQYF
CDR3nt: TGTGCCAGCTCCCGGGACAGGGGGTTGGACGAGCAGTACTTC